This record looks at one TCR beta chain sequence and its context. The data are from a study of blood T cell repertoires in COVID-19. About the research overall: From T cells, B-cell-depleted T cells, or PBMCs came the material, which was cDNA or gDNA.

In the authors' methods: Estimation of nucleated cell counts was performed using reference gene primer amplification. This table comes from immunoSEQ multiplex PCR, and its TCRdb copy is limited to in-frame clones, with some not included. V, J and clone size are those of that table, while D and trimming were read from the DNA. This table holds 150,000 to 200,000 clones, approximately 90% found once. The germline gives CDR1 MNHEY, CDR2 SVGEGT. V was clipped by 5 bases and J by 3 bases; unmatched bases: 8. CDR3 length: 16 amino acids. This TCR was sampled from a woman older than 75 in a cohort sampled during active or convalescent COVID-19. The sequenced sample consisted of peripheral blood. The chain couples TRBV6-2 or TRBV6-3 to TRBJ2-2; the match to TRBD2 covers 8 bases. CDR3 loop: CASSHGLAVDTGELFF. The CDR3 nucleotides read TGTGCCAGCAGTCACGGACTAGCCGTGGACACCGGGGAGCTGTTTTTT.